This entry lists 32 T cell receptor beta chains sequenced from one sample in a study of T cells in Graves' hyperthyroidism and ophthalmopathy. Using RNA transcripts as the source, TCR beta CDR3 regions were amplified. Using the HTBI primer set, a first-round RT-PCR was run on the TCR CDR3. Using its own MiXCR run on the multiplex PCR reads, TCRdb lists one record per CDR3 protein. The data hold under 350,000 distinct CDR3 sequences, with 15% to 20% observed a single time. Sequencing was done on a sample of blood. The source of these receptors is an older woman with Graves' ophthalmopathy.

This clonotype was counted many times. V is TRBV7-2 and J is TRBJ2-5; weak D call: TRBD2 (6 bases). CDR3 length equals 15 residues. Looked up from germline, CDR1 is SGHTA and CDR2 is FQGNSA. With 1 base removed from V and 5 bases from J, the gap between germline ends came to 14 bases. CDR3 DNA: TGTGCCAGCAGCTTAGTGGGGGGAGCTGGGGAGACCCAGTACTTC. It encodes CASSLVGGAGETQYF.

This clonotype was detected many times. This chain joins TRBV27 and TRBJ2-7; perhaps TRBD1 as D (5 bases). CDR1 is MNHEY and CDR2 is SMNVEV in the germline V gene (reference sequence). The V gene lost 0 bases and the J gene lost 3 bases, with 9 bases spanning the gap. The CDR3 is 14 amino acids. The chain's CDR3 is CASSLSGQYYEQYF. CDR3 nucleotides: TGTGCCAGCAGTTTATCAGGACAATACTACGAGCAGTACTTC.

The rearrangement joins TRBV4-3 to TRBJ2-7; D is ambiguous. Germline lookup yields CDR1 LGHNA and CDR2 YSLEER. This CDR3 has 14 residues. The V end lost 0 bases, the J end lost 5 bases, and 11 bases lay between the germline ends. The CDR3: CASSQDSVGHEQYF. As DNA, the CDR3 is TGCGCCAGCAGCCAAGATTCGGTGGGCCACGAGCAGTACTTC.

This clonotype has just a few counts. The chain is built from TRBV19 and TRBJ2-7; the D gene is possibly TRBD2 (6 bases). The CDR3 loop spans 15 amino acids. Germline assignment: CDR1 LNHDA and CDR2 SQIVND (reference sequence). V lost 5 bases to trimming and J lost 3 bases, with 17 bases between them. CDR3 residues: CASSLVGVGLYEQYF. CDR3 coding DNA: TGTGCCAGTAGTCTGGTAGGGGTGGGACTCTACGAGCAGTACTTC. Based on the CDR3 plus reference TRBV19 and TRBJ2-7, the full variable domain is DGGITQSPKYLFRKEGQNVTLSCEQNLNHDAMYWYRQDPGQGLRLIYYSQIVNDFQKGDIAEGYSVSREKKESFPLTVTSAQKNPTAFYLCASSLVGVGLYEQYFGPGTRLTVT.

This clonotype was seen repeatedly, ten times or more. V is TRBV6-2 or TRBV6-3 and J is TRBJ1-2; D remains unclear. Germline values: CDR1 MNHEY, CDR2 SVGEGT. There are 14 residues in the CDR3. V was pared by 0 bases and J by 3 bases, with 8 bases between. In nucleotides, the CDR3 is TGTGCCAGCAGTTACTCGTCCGTGGACTATGGCTACACCTTC. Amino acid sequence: CASSYSSVDYGYTF.

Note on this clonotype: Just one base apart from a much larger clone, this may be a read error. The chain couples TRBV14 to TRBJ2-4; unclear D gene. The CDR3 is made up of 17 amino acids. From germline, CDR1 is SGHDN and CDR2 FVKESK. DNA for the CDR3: TGTGCCAGCAGCCAAGATGGGGTTGAGAAAGCCGAAAACATTCAGTACTTC. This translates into CASSQDGVEKAENIQYF.

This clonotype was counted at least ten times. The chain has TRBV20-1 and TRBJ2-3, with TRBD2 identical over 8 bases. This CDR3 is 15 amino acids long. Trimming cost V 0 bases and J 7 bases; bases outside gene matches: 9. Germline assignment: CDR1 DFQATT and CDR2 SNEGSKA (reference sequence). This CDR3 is CSARDLGRVTNTQYF. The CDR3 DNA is TGCAGTGCTAGAGACCTCGGGAGGGTCACTAATACGCAGTATTTT.

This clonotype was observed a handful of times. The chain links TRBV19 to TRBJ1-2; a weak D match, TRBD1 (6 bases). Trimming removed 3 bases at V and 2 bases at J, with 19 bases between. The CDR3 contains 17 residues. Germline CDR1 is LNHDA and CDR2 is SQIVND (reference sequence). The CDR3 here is CASSILFGQGHNYGYTF. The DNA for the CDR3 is TGTGCCAGTAGTATCCTTTTCGGCCAGGGACACAACTATGGCTACACCTTC.

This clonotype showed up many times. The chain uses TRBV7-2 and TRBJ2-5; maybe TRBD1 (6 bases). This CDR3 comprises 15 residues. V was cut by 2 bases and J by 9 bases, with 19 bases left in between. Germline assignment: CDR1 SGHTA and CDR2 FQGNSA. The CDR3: CASSLFESGVVAQYF. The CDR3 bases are TGTGCCAGCAGCTTATTTGAGTCAGGGGTCGTGGCCCAGTACTTC.

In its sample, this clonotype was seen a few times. CDR3 DNA sequence: TGTGCCACCAGTGATTTGCCGGGACAGGGGGTGAACACCGGGGAGCTGTTTTTT. It codes for CATSDLPGQGVNTGELFF. The chain joins TRBV24-1 to TRBJ2-2, with 11 bases lining up with TRBD1. Germline lookup yields CDR1 KGHDR and CDR2 SFDVKD. J gave up 1 base and V 0 bases, and 3 bases lay outside the gene matches. The CDR3 loop spans 18 amino acids.

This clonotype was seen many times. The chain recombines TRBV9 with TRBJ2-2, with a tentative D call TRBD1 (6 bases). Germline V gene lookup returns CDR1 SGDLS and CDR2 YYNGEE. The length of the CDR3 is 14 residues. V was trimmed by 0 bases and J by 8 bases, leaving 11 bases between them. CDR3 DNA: TGTGCCAGCAGCGTAGAGGGGGACCGAGGGGAGCTGTTTTTT. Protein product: CASSVEGDRGELFF.

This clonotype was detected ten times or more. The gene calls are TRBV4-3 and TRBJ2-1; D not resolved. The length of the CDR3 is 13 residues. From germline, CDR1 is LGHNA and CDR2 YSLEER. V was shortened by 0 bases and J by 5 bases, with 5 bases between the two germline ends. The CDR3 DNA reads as TGCGCCAGCAGCCAAGAGATGAACAATGAGCAGTTCTTC. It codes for CASSQEMNNEQFF.

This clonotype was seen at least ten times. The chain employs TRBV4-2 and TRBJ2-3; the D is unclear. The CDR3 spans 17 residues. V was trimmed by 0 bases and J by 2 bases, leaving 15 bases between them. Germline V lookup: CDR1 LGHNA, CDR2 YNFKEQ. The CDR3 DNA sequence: TGTGCCAGCAGCCAAGATGTGTCGGCTAGACCCACAGATACGCAGTATTTT. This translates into CASSQDVSARPTDTQYF.

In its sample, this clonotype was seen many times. The CDR3 region is CASSLGSASTEAFF. As DNA, the CDR3 is TGCGCCAGCAGCTTGGGCTCAGCGAGCACTGAAGCTTTCTTT. The chain joins TRBV5-1 to TRBJ1-1, with unresolved D. The length of the CDR3 is 14 residues. Trimming stripped 0 bases from V and 4 bases from J, with 10 bases between. Germline CDR1 and CDR2: SGHRS and YFSETQ.

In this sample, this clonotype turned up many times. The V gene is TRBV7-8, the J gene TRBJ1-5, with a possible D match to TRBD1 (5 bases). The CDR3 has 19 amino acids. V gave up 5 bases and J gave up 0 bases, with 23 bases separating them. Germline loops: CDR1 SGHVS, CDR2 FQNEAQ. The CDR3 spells CASSLPPWGDIRSNQPQHF. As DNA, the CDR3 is TGTGCCAGCAGCCTACCACCGTGGGGGGATATACGTAGCAATCAGCCCCAGCATTTT.

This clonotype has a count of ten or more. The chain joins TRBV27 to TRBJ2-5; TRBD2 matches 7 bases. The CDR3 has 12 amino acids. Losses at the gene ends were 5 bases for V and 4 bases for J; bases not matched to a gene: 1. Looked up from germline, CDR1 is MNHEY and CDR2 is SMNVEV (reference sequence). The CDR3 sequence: CASSGRGETQYF. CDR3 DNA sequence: TGTGCCAGCAGTGGGAGGGGAGAGACCCAGTACTTC.

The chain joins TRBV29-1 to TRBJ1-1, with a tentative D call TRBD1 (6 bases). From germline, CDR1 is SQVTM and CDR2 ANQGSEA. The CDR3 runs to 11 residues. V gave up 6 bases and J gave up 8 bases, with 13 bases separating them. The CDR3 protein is CSVGQFGEAFF. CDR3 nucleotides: TGCAGCGTAGGACAGTTCGGAGAAGCTTTCTTT.

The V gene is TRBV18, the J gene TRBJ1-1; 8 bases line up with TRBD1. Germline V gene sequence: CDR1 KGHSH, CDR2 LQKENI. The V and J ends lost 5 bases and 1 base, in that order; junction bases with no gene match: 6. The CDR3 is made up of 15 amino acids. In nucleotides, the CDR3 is TGTGCCAGCTCAGAGGGACAGGCTACGAACACTGAAGCTTTCTTT. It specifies CASSEGQATNTEAFF. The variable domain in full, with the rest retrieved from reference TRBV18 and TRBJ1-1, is NAGVMQNPRHLVRRRGQEARLRCSPMKGHSHVYWYRQLPEEGLKFMVYLQKENIIDESGMPKERFSAEFPKEGPSILRIQQVVRGDSAAYFCASSEGQATNTEAFFGQGTRLTVV.

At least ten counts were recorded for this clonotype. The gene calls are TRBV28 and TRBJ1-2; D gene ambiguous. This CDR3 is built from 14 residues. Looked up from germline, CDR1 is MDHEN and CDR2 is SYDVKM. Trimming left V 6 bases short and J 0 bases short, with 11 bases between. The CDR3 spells CASRIPPPNYGYTF. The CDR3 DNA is TGTGCCAGCAGGATCCCCCCCCCTAACTATGGCTACACCTTC.

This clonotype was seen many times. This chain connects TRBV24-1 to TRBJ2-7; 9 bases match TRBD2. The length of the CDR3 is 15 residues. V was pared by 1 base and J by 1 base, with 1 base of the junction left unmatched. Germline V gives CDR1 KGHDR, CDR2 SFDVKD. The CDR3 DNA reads TGTGCCACCAGTGATTTCGCGGGAGGGTCCTACGAGCAGTACTTC. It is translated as CATSDFAGGSYEQYF.

Written as DNA, the CDR3 is TGTGCCAGCAGCCCAGGTCTTATTCTAGATACGCAGTATTTT. Protein: CASSPGLILDTQYF. This chain links TRBV6-1 with TRBJ2-3; no clear D. CDR1 is MNHNS, CDR2 SASEGT, per germline. The CDR3 spans 14 residues. The ends were cut back, 6 bases at V and 5 bases at J, with 15 bases in the middle.

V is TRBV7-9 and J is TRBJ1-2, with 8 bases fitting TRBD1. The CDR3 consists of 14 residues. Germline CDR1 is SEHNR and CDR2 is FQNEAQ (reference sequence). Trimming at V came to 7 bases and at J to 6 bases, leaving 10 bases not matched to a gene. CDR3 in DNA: TGTGCCAGCAAGTTTCTACAGGGGGGGAATGGCTACACCTTC. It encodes CASKFLQGGNGYTF.

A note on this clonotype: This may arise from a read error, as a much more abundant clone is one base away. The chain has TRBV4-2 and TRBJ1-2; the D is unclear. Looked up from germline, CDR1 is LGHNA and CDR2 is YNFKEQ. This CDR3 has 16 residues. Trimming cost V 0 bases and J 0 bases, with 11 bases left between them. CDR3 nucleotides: TGTGCCAGCAGCCAAGAGATGACGGCTACTAACTATGGCTACACCTTC. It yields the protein CASSQEMTATNYGYTF.

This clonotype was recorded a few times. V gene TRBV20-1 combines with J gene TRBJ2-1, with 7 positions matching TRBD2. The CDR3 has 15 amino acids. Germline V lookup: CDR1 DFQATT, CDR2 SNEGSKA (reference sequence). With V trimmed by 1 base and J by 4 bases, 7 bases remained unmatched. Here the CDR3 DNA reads TGCAGTGCTAGAGTGAAAGCTAGCGGATACAATGAGCAGTTCTTC. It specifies CSARVKASGYNEQFF.

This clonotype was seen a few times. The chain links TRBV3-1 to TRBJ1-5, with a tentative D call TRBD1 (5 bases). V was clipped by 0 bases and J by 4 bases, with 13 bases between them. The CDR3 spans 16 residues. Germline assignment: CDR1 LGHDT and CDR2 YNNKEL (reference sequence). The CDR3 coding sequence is TGTGCCAGCAGCCAAGAGAAGGGGCCGGGAAATCAGCCCCAGCATTTT. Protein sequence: CASSQEKGPGNQPQHF.

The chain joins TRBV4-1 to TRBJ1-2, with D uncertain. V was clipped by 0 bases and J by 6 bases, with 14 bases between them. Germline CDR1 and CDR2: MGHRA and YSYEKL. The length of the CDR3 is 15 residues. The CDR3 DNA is TGCGCCAGCAGCCAAGATCGTGGAGGTCGGAATGGCTACACCTTC. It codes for CASSQDRGGRNGYTF.

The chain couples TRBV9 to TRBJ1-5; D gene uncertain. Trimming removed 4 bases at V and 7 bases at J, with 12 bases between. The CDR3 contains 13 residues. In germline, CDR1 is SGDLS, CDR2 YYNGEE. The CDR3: CASSPHQEQPQHF. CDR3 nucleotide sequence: TGTGCCAGCAGCCCCCACCAGGAGCAGCCCCAGCATTTT. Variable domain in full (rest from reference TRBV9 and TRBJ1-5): DSGVTQTPKHLITATGQRVTLRCSPRSGDLSVYWYQQSLDQGLQFLIQYYNGEERAKGNILERFSAQQFPDLHSELNLSSLELGDSALYFCASSPHQEQPQHFGDGTRLSIL.

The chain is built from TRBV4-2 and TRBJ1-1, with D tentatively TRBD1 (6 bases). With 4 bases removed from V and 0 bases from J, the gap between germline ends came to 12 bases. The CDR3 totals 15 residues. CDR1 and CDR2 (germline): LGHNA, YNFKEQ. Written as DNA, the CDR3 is TGTGCCAGCAGCCCCAATGGACAGATGAACACTGAAGCTTTCTTT. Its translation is CASSPNGQMNTEAFF.

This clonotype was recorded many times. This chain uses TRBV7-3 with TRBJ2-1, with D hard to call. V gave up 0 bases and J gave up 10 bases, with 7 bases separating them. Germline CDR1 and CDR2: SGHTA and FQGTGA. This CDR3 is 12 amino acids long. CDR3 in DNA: TGTGCCAGCAGCTTAACGGGCCAGGAGCAGTTCTTC. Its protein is CASSLTGQEQFF.

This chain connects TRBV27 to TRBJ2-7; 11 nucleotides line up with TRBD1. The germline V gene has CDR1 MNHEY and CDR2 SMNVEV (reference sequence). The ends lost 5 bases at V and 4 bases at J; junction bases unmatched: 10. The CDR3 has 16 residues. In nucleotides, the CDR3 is TGTGCCAGCAGTCCTCTTGGGGGACAGGGGGTTTACGAGCAGTACTTC. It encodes CASSPLGGQGVYEQYF.

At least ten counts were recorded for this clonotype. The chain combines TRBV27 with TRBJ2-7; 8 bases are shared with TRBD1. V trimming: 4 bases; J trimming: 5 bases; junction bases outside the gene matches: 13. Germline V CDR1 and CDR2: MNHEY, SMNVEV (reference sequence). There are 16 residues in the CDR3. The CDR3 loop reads CASSSNRQGFLNEQYF. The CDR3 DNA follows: TGTGCCAGCAGTTCGAATAGACAGGGGTTTCTCAACGAGCAGTACTTC.

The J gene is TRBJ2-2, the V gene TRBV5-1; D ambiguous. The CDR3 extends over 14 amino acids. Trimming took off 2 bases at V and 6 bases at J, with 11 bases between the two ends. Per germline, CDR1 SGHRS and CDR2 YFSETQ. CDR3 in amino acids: CASSLIPSAGELFF. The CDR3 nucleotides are TGCGCCAGCAGCTTAATTCCATCAGCCGGGGAGCTGTTTTTT.